These 17 T cell receptor beta chains share one sample of origin, sequenced in a study of T cell responses to AZD1222 COVID-19 vaccine. Produced via immunoSEQ multiplex PCR; TCRdb's table is partial and in-frame only. The sample lists about 120,000 clones, approximately 90% occurring once. The sequencing here drew on peripheral blood, taken 28 days after the second AZD1222 dose. Receptors originate from an adult who received the AZD1222 COVID-19 vaccine.

The rearrangement joins TRBV28 to TRBJ2-7; 9 bases agree with TRBD1. The CDR3 is 14 amino acids. CDR1 and CDR2 from the germline V gene are MDHEN and SYDVKM. V was pared by 5 bases and J by 3 bases, with 5 bases of the junction left unmatched. The CDR3 nucleotides read TGTGCCAGCAGTCCGTCGACAGGGGGCTACGAGCAGTACTTC. It encodes CASSPSTGGYEQYF.

The chain has TRBV27 and TRBJ2-3; 9 bases map to TRBD1. CDR1 and CDR2 from the germline V gene are MNHEY and SMNVEV (reference sequence). This CDR3 is built from 15 residues. The V gene end was trimmed by 5 bases and the J gene end by 4 bases; junction bases not matched to a gene: 7. The CDR3 coding sequence is TGTGCCAGCAGTCTCGGACAGGGGTTAGCAGATACGCAGTATTTT. Translating gives CASSLGQGLADTQYF.

J is TRBJ1-6 and V is TRBV14; D gene unclear. Germline CDR1 is SGHDN and CDR2 is FVKESK. The CDR3 runs to 17 residues. Trimming removed 7 bases from V and 6 bases from J, with 22 bases in between. In DNA, the CDR3 is TGTGCCAGCAATAGGTTCGGGTCCCGGATGACTAATTCACCCCTCCACTTT. It translates to CASNRFGSRMTNSPLHF.

The chain recombines TRBV27 with TRBJ1-4, with D possibly TRBD1 on 6 matching bases. Trimming took off 5 bases at V and 3 bases at J, with 7 bases between the two ends. This CDR3 is 13 amino acids long. The germline V gene has CDR1 MNHEY and CDR2 SMNVEV (reference sequence). The CDR3 DNA sequence: TGTGCCAGCAGTCCAGGGGCTAATGAAAAACTGTTTTTT. This gives the protein CASSPGANEKLFF.

The gene calls are TRBV20-1 and TRBJ2-7; 9 bases agree with TRBD2. Germline V gene data show CDR1 as DFQATT and CDR2 as SNEGSKA (reference sequence). This CDR3 comprises 14 residues. With V trimmed by 3 bases and J by 2 bases, 5 bases remained unmatched. The CDR3 DNA reads TGCAGTGCTAGTCTAGCGGGGTTCACCTACGAGCAGTACTTC. Residues: CSASLAGFTYEQYF.

The chain has TRBV7-3 and TRBJ2-1, with D perhaps matching TRBD2 (5 bases). Trimming pared 5 bases from V and 7 bases from J, leaving 12 bases between. The CDR3 covers 13 residues. Germline CDR1 and CDR2: SGHTA and FQGTGA. The CDR3 reads CASSLTTNNEQFF. Here the CDR3 DNA reads TGTGCCAGCAGCCTGACTACTAATAATGAGCAGTTCTTC.

The V call is TRBV18, the J call TRBJ2-1; maybe TRBD2 (5 bases). Trimming removed 3 bases from V and 7 bases from J, with 13 bases in between. Germline CDR1 is KGHSH and CDR2 is LQKENI. The CDR3 is 14 residues long. The DNA of the CDR3 is TGTGCCAGCTCACCCCCGGGCGGGCGAAATGAGCAGTTCTTC. This gives the protein CASSPPGGRNEQFF.

The rearrangement uses TRBV6-6 and TRBJ1-5; 11 nucleotides agree with TRBD1. CDR1 MNHNY and CDR2 SVGAGI come from the germline V gene (reference sequence). The CDR3 sequence is 14 residues long. V was clipped by 5 bases and J by 5 bases; unmatched bases: 2. DNA of the CDR3: TGTGCCAGCAGTCAGGACAGGGGGCATCAGCCCCAGCATTTT. Protein sequence: CASSQDRGHQPQHF.

The rearrangement joins TRBV2 to TRBJ1-2; 9 bases match TRBD1. Germline V lookup: CDR1 SNHLY, CDR2 FYNNEI. The trim removed 6 bases at V and 3 bases at J, leaving 8 bases unmatched. The CDR3 loop spans 15 amino acids. The DNA of the CDR3 is TGTGCCAGCAGCCCGGACAGGGGACAGCACTATGGCTACACCTTC. It codes for CASSPDRGQHYGYTF.

This chain joins TRBV5-1 and TRBJ2-4; a possible D gene is TRBD2 (5 bases). The V gene lost 0 bases and the J gene lost 0 bases, with 10 bases spanning the gap. The CDR3 totals 16 residues. CDR1 and CDR2 (germline): SGHRS, YFSETQ. In DNA, the CDR3 is TGCGCCAGCAGCTTGGACGGCGGGCGAGCCAAAAACATTCAGTACTTC. Residues: CASSLDGGRAKNIQYF.

This sequence joins TRBV9 and TRBJ1-5; 7 nucleotides align to TRBD1. With V trimmed by 0 bases and J by 4 bases, 4 bases remained unmatched. Germline values: CDR1 SGDLS, CDR2 YYNGEE. The CDR3 runs 15 residues. This CDR3 reads CASSVADRFNQPQHF. The CDR3 DNA follows: TGTGCCAGCAGCGTAGCGGACAGGTTTAATCAGCCCCAGCATTTT.

A single count supports this clone. CDR3 coding DNA: TGTGCCAGCACTCAGGGGTCGGAGGGTCCCACAAAAGAGACCCAGTACTTC. Its translation is CASTQGSEGPTKETQYF. This chain joins TRBV27 and TRBJ2-5; either TRBD1 or TRBD2 may supply D (6 bases each). Germline V lookup: CDR1 MNHEY, CDR2 SMNVEV (reference sequence). Trimming stripped 7 bases from V and 3 bases from J, with 24 bases between. The CDR3 runs to 17 residues.

This clone is medium-sized. This CDR3 is also generated by other DNA sequences in the sample. The V and J genes are TRBV5-1 and TRBJ1-2; tentatively, D is TRBD1 (5 bases). Looked up from germline, CDR1 is SGHRS and CDR2 is YFSETQ. Deletions cut 0 bases from V and 5 bases from J, with 11 bases between. The CDR3 has 14 residues. CDR3 nucleotides: TGCGCCAGCAGCTTGGACGGGGCAGGATATGGCTACACCTTC. This translates into CASSLDGAGYGYTF.

The chain carries TRBV28 and TRBJ2-5; the D is unclear. The CDR3 totals 14 residues. Trimming removed 2 bases from V and 3 bases from J, with 10 bases in between. CDR1 is MDHEN, CDR2 SYDVKM, per germline. The CDR3 DNA sequence: TGTGCCAGCAGTTTAGCCAGCACCAAAGAGACCCAGTACTTC. Amino acid sequence: CASSLASTKETQYF.

As DNA, the CDR3 is TGCGCCAGCAGCCCACTAAATGACTACGAGCAGTACTTC. It is translated as CASSPLNDYEQYF. This sequence joins TRBV5-1 and TRBJ2-7; D remains unclear. This CDR3 is built from 13 residues. Germline V gives CDR1 SGHRS, CDR2 YFSETQ. V gave up 4 bases and J gave up 3 bases, with 11 bases separating them.

This clone occurred once. The chain has TRBV28 and TRBJ1-5; D may be TRBD1 (5 bases). Germline CDR1 reads MDHEN; CDR2 reads SYDVKM. Trimming took off 4 bases at V and 7 bases at J, with 8 bases between the two ends. The CDR3 runs to 12 residues. The CDR3 nucleotides are TGTGCCAGCAGTTCAGGGTTCCAGCCCCAGCATTTT. Its translation is CASSSGFQPQHF.

The V gene is TRBV28, the J gene TRBJ2-7; the D gene is possibly TRBD2 (5 bases). Looked up from germline, CDR1 is MDHEN and CDR2 is SYDVKM. Trimming stripped 2 bases from V and 4 bases from J, with 15 bases between. There are 15 residues in the CDR3. This chain's CDR3 is CASSLLTGGRYEQYF. For the CDR3, the DNA is TGTGCCAGCAGTTTACTAACGGGCGGGCGGTACGAGCAGTACTTC.